This T cell receptor beta chain is from a study of blood T cell repertoires in COVID-19. The CDR3 is 17 amino acids. The junction had 13 bases not matched to a gene; V was cut back by 7 bases and J by 3 bases. The germline V gene encodes CDR1 LNHDA and CDR2 SQIVND (reference sequence). TCRdb keeps only in-frame clones here, not all; method: immunoSEQ multiplex PCR. The table shows about 200,000 clones, with approximately 84% occurring only once. This sequence joins TRBV19 and TRBJ1-5; 9 bases match TRBD1. Sequencing was done on a sample of peripheral blood. This TCR was sampled from a woman aged 80 or older with acute or convalescent COVID-19. In nucleotides, the CDR3 is TGTGCCAGTACTCCGGGACAGGGTTATCGTGACAATCAGCCCCAGCATTTT. As protein: CASTPGQGYRDNQPQHF. Drawing the rest from reference TRBV19 and TRBJ1-5, the complete variable domain is DGGITQSPKYLFRKEGQNVTLSCEQNLNHDAMYWYRQDPGQGLRLIYYSQIVNDFQKGDIAEGYSVSREKKESFPLTVTSAQKNPTAFYLCASTPGQGYRDNQPQHFGDGTRLSIL.